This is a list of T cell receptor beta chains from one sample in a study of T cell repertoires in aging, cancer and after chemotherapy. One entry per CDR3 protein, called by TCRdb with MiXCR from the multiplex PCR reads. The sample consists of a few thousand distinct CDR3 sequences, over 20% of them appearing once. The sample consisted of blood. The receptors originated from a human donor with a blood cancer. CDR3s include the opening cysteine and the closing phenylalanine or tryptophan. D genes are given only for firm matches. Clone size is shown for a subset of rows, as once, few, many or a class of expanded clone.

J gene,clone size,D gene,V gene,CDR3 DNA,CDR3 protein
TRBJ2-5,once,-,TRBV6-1,TGTGCCAGCAGGCGCGGGGAATGGGAGACCCAGTACTTC,CASRRGEWETQYF
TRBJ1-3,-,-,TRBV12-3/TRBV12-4,TGTGCCAGTCGACAAGGACCCCTGAGTGGAAACACCATATATTTT,CASRQGPLSGNTIYF
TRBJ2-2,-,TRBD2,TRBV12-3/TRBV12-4,TGTGCCAGCAGTGACTCAGGGGTCCTAGCGGGGATCACCGGGGAGCTGTTTTTT,CASSDSGVLAGITGELFF
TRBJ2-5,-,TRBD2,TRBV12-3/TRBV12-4,TGTGCCAGCAGTTTACTAGGACTAGAAGATGAGACCCAGTACTTC,CASSLLGLEDETQYF
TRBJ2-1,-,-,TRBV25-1,TGTGCCAGCTCAATTACACGGGACCCGCGGTTTGGTGAGCAGTTCTTC,CASSITRDPRFGEQFF
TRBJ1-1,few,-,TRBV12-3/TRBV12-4,TGTGCCAGCAGTTTTTGGGGGCTAAGGATGAACACTGAAGCTTTCTTT,CASSFWGLRMNTEAFF
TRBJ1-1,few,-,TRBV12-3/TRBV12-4,TGTGCCAGCAGGCAGGTCAGCGCTGAAGCTTTCTTT,CASRQVSAEAFF
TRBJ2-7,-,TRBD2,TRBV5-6,TGTGCCAGCAGCTCGAGCGGGGGGAGAAACGAGCAGTACTTC,CASSSSGGRNEQYF
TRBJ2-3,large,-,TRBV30,TGTGCCTGGAGTGTGGGGGATCTCACAGATACGCAGTATTTT,CAWSVGDLTDTQYF
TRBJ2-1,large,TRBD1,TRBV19,TGTGCCAGTAAGGGGACAGGACCAGGTGAGCAGTTCTTC,CASKGTGPGEQFF
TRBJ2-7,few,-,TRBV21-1,TGTGCCAGCAGCAAAGTTGCCGGGGAAGCCTACGAGCAGTACTTC,CASSKVAGEAYEQYF
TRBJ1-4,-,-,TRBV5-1,TGCGCCAGCAGCTTGGTAAGGCCGGGACGGAATAATGAAAAACTGTTTTTT,CASSLVRPGRNNEKLFF
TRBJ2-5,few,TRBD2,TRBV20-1,TGCAGTGCTAGACCGATTAGCGGGAGGGGAGAGACCCAGTACTTC,CSARPISGRGETQYF
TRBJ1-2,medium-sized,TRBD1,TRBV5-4,TGTGCCAGCAGCTACACAGGGGTCGTTTATGGCTACACCTTC,CASSYTGVVYGYTF
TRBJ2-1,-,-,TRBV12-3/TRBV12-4,TGTGCCAGCAGTAACAGGGTCGCACCCTACAATGAGCAGTTCTTC,CASSNRVAPYNEQFF
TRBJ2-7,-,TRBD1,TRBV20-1,TGCAGTGCTGGGACAGGGGGGGGCTACGAGCAGTACTTC,CSAGTGGGYEQYF
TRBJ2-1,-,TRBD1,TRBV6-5,TGTGCCAGCAGCCCGACCGGGACAGGGGTCTCCAATGAGCAGTTCTTC,CASSPTGTGVSNEQFF
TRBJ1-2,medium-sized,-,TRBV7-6,TGTGCCAGCAGCTTAGGTACTGACAACTATGGCTACACCTTC,CASSLGTDNYGYTF
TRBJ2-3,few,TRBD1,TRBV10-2,TGCGCCAGCAGTACAGGGGGGAGCACAGATACGCAGTATTTT,CASSTGGSTDTQYF
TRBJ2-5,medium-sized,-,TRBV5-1,TGCGCCAGCAGCTTGGAGACAGGTAGTCGCCAAGAGACCCAGTACTTC,CASSLETGSRQETQYF
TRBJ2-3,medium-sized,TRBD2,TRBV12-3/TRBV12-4,TGTGCCAGCAGGTTTGGGGCGGGGGGTAGCACAGATACGCAGTATTTT,CASRFGAGGSTDTQYF
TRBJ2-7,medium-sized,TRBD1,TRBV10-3,TGTGCCATCAAACTCGGGACAGGGGGGGACTACGAGCAGTACTTC,CAIKLGTGGDYEQYF
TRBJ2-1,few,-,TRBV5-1,TGCGCCAGCAGCTTGCTGCTAGGAAATGAGCAGTTCTTC,CASSLLLGNEQFF
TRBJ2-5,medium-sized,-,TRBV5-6,TGTGCCAGCAGCCTAAAACAGTTCCGTCAAGAGACCCAGTACTTC,CASSLKQFRQETQYF
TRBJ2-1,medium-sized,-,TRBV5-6,TGTGCCAGCAGCTTGTCTAGTAGCAATGAGCAGTTCTTC,CASSLSSSNEQFF
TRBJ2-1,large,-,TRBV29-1,TGCAGCGTTGATGGGTTCGATGAGCAGTTCTTC,CSVDGFDEQFF
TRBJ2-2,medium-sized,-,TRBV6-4,TGTGCCAGCAGTGACTCGACTAACACCGGGGAGCTGTTTTTT,CASSDSTNTGELFF
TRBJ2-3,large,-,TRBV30,TGTGCCTGGGACCCCGGGAGCGCAGATACGCAGTATTTT,CAWDPGSADTQYF
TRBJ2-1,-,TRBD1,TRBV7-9,TGTGCCAGCAGCACCCGGGACAGGGGACACAATGAGCAGTTCTTC,CASSTRDRGHNEQFF
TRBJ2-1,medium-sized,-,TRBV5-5,TGTGCCAGCAGCTTTCTAAGCTCCTACAATGAGCAGTTCTTC,CASSFLSSYNEQFF
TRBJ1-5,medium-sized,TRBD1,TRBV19,TGTGCCAGTAGTCCCCGGACAGGGGGGAGCAATCAGCCCCAGCATTTT,CASSPRTGGSNQPQHF
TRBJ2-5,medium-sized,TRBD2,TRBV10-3,TGTGCCATCAGTGAGGCGGGAGTCGGGGAGACCCAGTACTTC,CAISEAGVGETQYF
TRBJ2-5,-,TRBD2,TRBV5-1,TGCGCCAGCAGCTTGGCTAGCGGGGGGACGGAGACCCAGTACTTC,CASSLASGGTETQYF
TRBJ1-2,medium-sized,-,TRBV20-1,TGCAGTGCCCGACTTGCGGGTACCTATGGCTACACCTTC,CSARLAGTYGYTF
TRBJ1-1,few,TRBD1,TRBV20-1,TGCAGTGCCACCAATCCTAGGCTAGGGACAGACACTGAAGCTTTCTTT,CSATNPRLGTDTEAFF
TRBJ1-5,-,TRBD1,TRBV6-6,TGTGCCAGCAAAAATACAGGGGACTACAATCAGCCCCAGCATTTT,CASKNTGDYNQPQHF
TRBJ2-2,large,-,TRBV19,TGTGCCAGTAGTATCGGGCAGGCGGTCACCGGGGAGCTGTTTTTT,CASSIGQAVTGELFF
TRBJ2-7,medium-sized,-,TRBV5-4,TGTGCCAGCAGCTTGGGAGGGGTCCTGGGGTCCTACGAGCAGTACTTC,CASSLGGVLGSYEQYF
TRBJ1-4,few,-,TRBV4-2,TGTGCCAGCAGCCAAGTGGAAGCGGAAGTAAAACTGTTTTTT,CASSQVEAEVKLFF
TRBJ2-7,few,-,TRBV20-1,TGCAGTGCTAGAGGGGCAGCTCCTCAGACCATGCAGTACGAGCAGTACTTC,CSARGAAPQTMQYEQYF
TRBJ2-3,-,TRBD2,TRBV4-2,TGTGCCAGCAGCCAAGGGACTAGCGGGGGCACAGATACGCAGTATTTT,CASSQGTSGGTDTQYF
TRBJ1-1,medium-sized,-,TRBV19,TGTGCCAGTAGACGGACGGAATCCATGAACACTGAAGCTTTCTTT,CASRRTESMNTEAFF
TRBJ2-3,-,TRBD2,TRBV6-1,TGTGCCAGCAGTTACAGCACTAGCGGGAGTGGGGCAGATACGCAGTATTTT,CASSYSTSGSGADTQYF
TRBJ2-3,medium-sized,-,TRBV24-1,TGTGCCACCAGTGATTCAGGGGAGCATACAGATACGCAGTATTTT,CATSDSGEHTDTQYF
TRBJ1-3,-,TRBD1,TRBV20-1,TGCAGTGCTAGACTTTCAGGGGGGGCCAGCTCTGGAAACACCATATATTTT,CSARLSGGASSGNTIYF
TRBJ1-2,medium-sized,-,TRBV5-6,TGTGCCAGCAGCTTCGGTTTGGCAGGGGCGGAAGGCTACACCTTC,CASSFGLAGAEGYTF
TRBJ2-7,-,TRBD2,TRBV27,TGTGCCAGCAGTTTATTAGCGGGTACCCCGTACGAGCAGTACTTC,CASSLLAGTPYEQYF
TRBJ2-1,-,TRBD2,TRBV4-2,TGTGCCAGCAGCCAAGACGGGACTAGCGGCCCTCGAGAGCAGTTCTTC,CASSQDGTSGPREQFF
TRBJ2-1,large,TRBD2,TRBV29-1,TGCAGCGTTGATTCGACTAGCACGTCCTACAATGAGCAGTTCTTC,CSVDSTSTSYNEQFF